This record looks at one TCR beta chain sequence and its context. Its specificity is unknown. Germline-derived CDR1 and CDR2 are LNHDA and SQIVND (reference sequence). The J segment lost 6 bases and the V segment lost 4 bases, leaving 8 bases of the junction unmatched. The CDR3 contains 15 residues. Both TCR beta VDJ combination and CDR3 sequence profiling were carried out. Genomic DNA was the template for this profiling. TCRdb reprocessed the reads via MiXCR and lists one record per CDR3 protein. This sample carries 150,000 to 200,000 distinct CDR3 sequences, around half of them seen once, and the ten largest clones take 3% to 4%. For sequencing, patients were chosen who had shown expansion of CD8+CD57+ cells by flow cytometry. This record comes from a study of CD8+CD57+ T cells in acquired aplastic anemia. Background on the study: DNA from sorted CD4+ and CD8+ cells averaged around 3.2 ug.

Study-wide results and limits: With respect to CD8+ Simpson's diversity, patients and controls did not differ significantly. Shared by patients and controls, almost 30 CD8+ CDR3s were abundant in patients.

This TCR derives from a human donor with aplastic anemia. The chain employs TRBV19 and TRBJ1-1; 10 nucleotides line up with TRBD1. Sequenced: sorted CD4+, CD8+, or CD8+CD57+ T cells (not recorded which) from PBMCs. The CDR3 spells CASSRPGQGRPEAFF. The CDR3 nucleotides are TGTGCCAGTAGTAGACCGGGACAGGGGCGTCCTGAAGCTTTCTTT.